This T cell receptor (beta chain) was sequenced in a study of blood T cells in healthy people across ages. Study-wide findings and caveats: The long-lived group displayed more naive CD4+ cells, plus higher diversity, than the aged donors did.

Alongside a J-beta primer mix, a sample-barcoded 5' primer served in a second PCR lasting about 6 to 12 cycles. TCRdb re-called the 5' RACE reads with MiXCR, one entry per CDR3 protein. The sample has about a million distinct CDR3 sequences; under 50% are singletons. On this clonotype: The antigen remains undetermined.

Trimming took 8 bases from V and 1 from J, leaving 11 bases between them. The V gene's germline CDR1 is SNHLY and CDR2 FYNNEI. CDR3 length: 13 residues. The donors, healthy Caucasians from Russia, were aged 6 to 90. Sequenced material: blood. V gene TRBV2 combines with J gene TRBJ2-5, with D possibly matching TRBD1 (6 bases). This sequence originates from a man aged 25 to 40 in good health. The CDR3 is CASAVQGQETQYF. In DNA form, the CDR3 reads TGTGCCAGCGCTGTACAGGGCCAAGAGACCCAGTACTTC.